This TCR beta chain was documented in a study of blood T cell repertoires in COVID-19. Turning to the study itself: Nucleic acid was either cDNA or gDNA, and it came from T cells, B-cell-depleted T cells, or PBMCs.

Per the authors' pipeline: Estimates of nucleated cell counts were drawn from the amplification of reference gene primers. Profiling relied on immunoSEQ multiplex PCR, and the TCRdb table lists in-frame clones only, not all of them. V, J and clone size were drawn from that table, and D and trimming were deduced from the DNA. The sample has roughly 400,000 clones; 88% are singletons. Participants were aged roughly 18 to 100 years from approximately 23 US areas. Participants reported their clinical history, and cohort assignment relied on those reports. The clonotype comes from a woman between 35 and 50 years old with acute COVID-19. The specimen sequenced was PBMCs or T cells enriched from blood (not recorded which).

The CDR3: CASSNLDTTNTEAFF. The CDR3 bases are TGTGCCAGTAGTAATCTCGACACAACGAACACTGAAGCTTTCTTT. The chain employs TRBV19 and TRBJ1-1; D is ambiguous. The CDR3 runs to 15 residues. Trimming cost V 4 bases and J 1 base, with 13 bases left between them. Germline CDR1 LNHDA, CDR2 SQIVND (reference sequence).